This record covers a single T cell receptor (beta chain). This clone qualifies as medium-sized (0.01 to 0.1%) by its frequency, with no count on file. This receptor's antigen is unknown. The read ends 3 residues before the CDR3 terminus; that terminus is restored from the germline J gene. The data derive from a study of T cells in women clearing cervical HPV infection (dated by TCRdb to 2016 to 2019). With respect to the entire study: The cases were about 27 women with histologically confirmed HPV16-related CIN3 or worse, and 2 of these cases were invasive cancers. The controls were about 26 women whose single incident HPV16 infection cleared within 12 months with no development of precancer or cancer. Blood from cases was collected at the visit at which the lesion was first identified, whereas blood from controls was collected once infection was no longer detected. For cases, a median interval of 149 days, with an interquartile range of about 85 to 200 days, was observed between lesion detection and blood sampling. Since only a few of the women had HLA typing available, the possibility that HLA type was acting as a confounder could not be ruled out. The exploratory proof-of-principle case-control study was nested within the Guanacaste HPV Natural History Study in Costa Rica and compared TCR repertoires across cervical HPV16 outcomes. Cases and controls were matched on year of sample collection and on age within five years. Cases had a median age of roughly 35 years compared with approximately 41 for controls, and baseline characteristics showed no significant differences between the groups. The parent cohort enrolled 10,000 to 13,000 women aged 18 or older in Guanacaste, Costa Rica, during about 1993 to 1994 and followed them for approximately seven years. Five blinded duplicates per group were added as quality controls, so that some 60 samples were obtained: some 50 participants and 10 replicates.

As encoded in the germline V gene, CDR1 is LGHNT while CDR2 is FRNRAP. At the junction V is shortened by 0 bases and J by 4 bases, with 9 bases in between. CDR3 length: 14 amino acids, cysteine to phenylalanine. Part of the CDR3 DNA is given, 33 bases translated from base 1. The investigation overall reported the following: The cross-sectional design could not show whether associations preceded infection or resulted from it; effector/memory subsets and HPV-specific T cells were not isolated. TRBV6-7 relative abundance was lower in cases than in controls (0.11% versus 0.16%; Bonferroni P = 0.0008). Across sequencing depths, CIN3+ cases showed significantly higher TCR repertoire richness than controls, but evenness did not differ between the groups. Because T-cell numbers per sample were unknown, differences in richness could reflect varying T-cell content rather than repertoire biology. Random forest classifiers that combined richness and V gene abundances separated cases from controls with an estimated AUC of 0.8 to 0.9.

TCR beta CDR3 regions were amplified by multiplex PCR from an average of roughly 1,200 ng genomic DNA per sample using the immunoSEQ assay. The assay corrected primer bias using a complete synthetic TCR repertoire to establish an amplification baseline. The amplicons were sequenced on the Illumina platform. The study's processing was this. Sequences were error-corrected by clustering with frequency ratios and a modified nearest-neighbor algorithm and were then analyzed in the immunoSEQ Analyzer with IMGT gene definitions. At each rarefaction depth, TCR richness and evenness were averaged over 20 rarefaction repeats, and samples with fewer sequences than the depth were excluded. V, D and J gene relative abundances were compared between groups with Wilcoxon rank sum tests, applying FDR correction. In the blinded duplicates, the intraclass correlation was about 95% for TCR richness and averaged about 80% across 60 to 70 gene segments. Held by TCRdb, this immuneACCESS table contains in-frame sequences only and omits some clones. Under half of the omission traces to an unresolved V gene where checked; the cause of the rest is unknown. V, J and clone size are taken as reported in that table, and D and trimming were inferred from the DNA itself. The data table for this sample lists around 30,000 clones. The top ten clones comprise around 3% of the sample.

Every participant had a single incident cervical HPV16 infection, and prevalent HPV16 infections were excluded. Cervical HPV DNA was detected by MY09/MY11 PCR and genotyped by dot-blot hybridization. Fifteen mL of heparinized blood was centrifuged, after which the buffy coat was aliquoted, frozen at -30 degrees C, and then stored at -80 degrees C. Genomic DNA was extracted from buffy coat specimens using QIAGEN kits. The chain employs TRBV12-5 and TRBJ1-2, with a weak D call of TRBD1 (5 bases match). Sequencing input: blood buffy coat. The source of this sequence is a woman between 18 and 70 years old with a cervical HPV16 infection that either progressed to CIN3+ or cleared (not recorded which). The CDR3 loop reads CASGLVPTAYGYTF. CDR3 DNA (partial): TGTGCTAGTGGTTTGGTACCGACAGCCTATGGC.